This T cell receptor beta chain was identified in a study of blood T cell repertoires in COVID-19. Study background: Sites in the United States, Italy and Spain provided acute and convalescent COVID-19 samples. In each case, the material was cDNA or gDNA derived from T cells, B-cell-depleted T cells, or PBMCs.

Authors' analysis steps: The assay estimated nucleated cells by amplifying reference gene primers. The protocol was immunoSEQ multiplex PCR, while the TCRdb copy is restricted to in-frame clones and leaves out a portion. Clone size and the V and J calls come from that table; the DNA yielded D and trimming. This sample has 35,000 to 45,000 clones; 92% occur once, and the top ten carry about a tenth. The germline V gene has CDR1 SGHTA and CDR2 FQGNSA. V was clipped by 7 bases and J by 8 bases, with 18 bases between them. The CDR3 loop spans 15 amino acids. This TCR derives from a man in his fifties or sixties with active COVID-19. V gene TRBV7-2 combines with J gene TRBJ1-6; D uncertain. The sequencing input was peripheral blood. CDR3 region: CASTRRGGNDSPLHF. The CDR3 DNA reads TGTGCCAGCACCCGACGGGGAGGGAATGATTCACCCCTCCACTTT. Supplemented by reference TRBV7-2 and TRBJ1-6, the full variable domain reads GAGVSQSPSNKVTEKGKDVELRCDPISGHTALYWYRQSLGQGLEFLIYFQGNSAPDKSGLPSDRFSAERTGGSVSTLTIQRTQQEDSAVYLCASTRRGGNDSPLHFGNGTRLTVT.